The 10 T cell receptor beta chains below were found in one sample sequenced in a study of monozygotic twins with inflammatory bowel disease. Reanalyzing the 5' RACE reads, TCRdb keeps one entry per CDR3 protein, without DNA. The table lists some 160,000 distinct CDR3 sequences, with about 8% in the top ten. Sequenced material: blood. The receptor set was obtained from a human donor with ulcerative colitis or Crohn's disease, or a healthy co-twin of an affected twin (not recorded which).

The V and J genes are TRBV5-1 and TRBJ1-4. Germline V gives CDR1 SGHRS, CDR2 YFSETQ. CDR3 size: 14 residues. The CDR3 sequence is CASSSDITNEKLFF.

The chain employs TRBV7-2 and TRBJ1-1; lacking DNA, the TRBD1 call made by TCRdb goes unchecked. From germline, CDR1 is SGHTA and CDR2 FQGNSA. This CDR3 is 13 amino acids long. CDR3 protein: CASRATGPIEAFF.

CDR3 region: CASSLRVSGGAYEQYF. This sequence joins TRBV5-6 and TRBJ2-7; checking the TCRdb D call of TRBD2 is not possible without DNA. Germline CDR1 SGHDT, CDR2 YYEEEE. CDR3 length: 16 amino acids.

V gene TRBV7-2 combines with J gene TRBJ2-5; TCRdb reports TRBD2, a call that lacks DNA to check it against. Per the germline V gene, CDR1 is SGHTA and CDR2 is FQGNSA. The CDR3 is made up of 17 amino acids. The CDR3 loop reads CASSLARLAGYAETQYF.

V is TRBV18 and J is TRBJ2-1; without DNA, the TCRdb call of TRBD1 cannot be checked. Germline V gene lookup returns CDR1 KGHSH and CDR2 LQKENI. The CDR3 contains 16 residues. CDR3 amino acids: CASSPGQGARYNEQFF.

CDR3 region: CASSLDVGTEAFF. The J gene is TRBJ1-1, the V gene TRBV5-5. The CDR3 totals 13 residues. Germline V gene data show CDR1 as SGHKS and CDR2 as YYEKEE (reference sequence).

This chain links TRBV10-3 with TRBJ2-1; TCRdb indicates TRBD2, and absent DNA this call remains unverified. Germline loops: CDR1 ENHRY, CDR2 SYGVKD. The CDR3 extends over 13 amino acids. CDR3 protein: CAIKSGSYNEQFF.

This chain connects TRBV5-1 to TRBJ1-1. From germline, CDR1 is SGHRS and CDR2 YFSETQ. The CDR3 is made up of 14 amino acids. The CDR3 loop is CASSLPSGNTEAFF.

The gene calls are TRBV4-3 and TRBJ2-1; the TRBD2 assignment by TCRdb is unverifiable without DNA. Germline-derived CDR1 and CDR2 are LGHNA and YSLEER. The CDR3 extends over 16 amino acids. CDR3 protein: CASNQGTSGLYNEQFF.

The V and J genes are TRBV13 and TRBJ2-3; with no DNA, the TCRdb D assignment of TRBD1 cannot be verified. Germline V CDR1 and CDR2: PRHDT, FYEKMQ (reference sequence). The CDR3 contains 15 residues. The CDR3 loop reads CASSSRGRSTDTQYF. The whole variable domain, remainder taken from reference TRBV13 and TRBJ2-3, is AAGVIQSPRHLIKEKRETATLKCYPIPRHDTVYWYQQGPGQDPQFLISFYEKMQSDKGSIPDRFSAQQFSDYHSELNMSSLELGDSALYFCASSSRGRSTDTQYFGPGTRLTVL.